The 3 T cell receptor beta chains below were found in one sample sequenced in a study of blood T cell repertoires in COVID-19. The table came from immunoSEQ multiplex PCR; TCRdb's copy has only in-frame clones and leaves some out. This table holds 150,000 to 200,000 clones, 65% to 90% found once. Sequencing was done on a sample of peripheral blood. These receptor sequences come from a man aged 55 to 70 with acute or convalescent COVID-19.

This chain links TRBV6-5 with TRBJ1-4; no clear D gene. The CDR3 runs to 14 residues. CDR1 is MNHEY, CDR2 SVGAGI, per germline. Trimming removed 6 bases from V and 1 base from J, with 9 bases in between. CDR3 amino acids: CASRSAGTNEKLFF. CDR3 bases: TGTGCCAGCAGGTCGGCGGGAACTAATGAAAAACTGTTTTTT.

The rearrangement uses TRBV19 and TRBJ1-1; TRBD1 aligns across 10 bases. CDR3 size: 15 residues. Germline V gives CDR1 LNHDA, CDR2 SQIVND (reference sequence). V gave up 6 bases and J gave up 0 bases; unmatched junction bases: 4. The CDR3 reads CASRGTGALNTEAFF. The CDR3 nucleotides are TGTGCCAGTAGAGGGACAGGGGCATTGAACACTGAAGCTTTCTTT.

The chain combines TRBV7-6 with TRBJ1-1; 9 nucleotides align to TRBD1. Trimming cost V 6 bases and J 1 base; bases outside gene matches: 9. Germline V lookup: CDR1 SGHVS, CDR2 FNYEAQ. The CDR3 consists of 16 residues. CDR3: CASSWQLGQGNTEAFF. The CDR3 nucleotides read TGTGCCAGCAGTTGGCAACTGGGACAGGGGAACACTGAAGCTTTCTTT.